Listed here is a single T cell receptor beta chain. Its cognate antigen is unknown. This specimen comes from a study of Ad26.COV2.S vaccination and SARS-CoV-2 variants. This CDR3 comprises 16 residues. V dropped 4 bases and J dropped 1 base, with 14 bases sitting between them. CDR1 is KGHSH, CDR2 LQKENI, per germline. Profiled with immunoSEQ multiplex PCR; TCRdb holds only in-frame clones, not every one. The repertoire has about 350,000 clones, roughly nine tenths of them found once; the top ten carry roughly 3.9%. Study-wide results and limits: Vaccine recipients showed a spike-specific TCR breadth that was higher than in placebo recipients. Researchers cautioned that TCR breadth and depth analyses may have underestimated total T cell responses. Non-spike TCR breadth showed similarity between vaccine and placebo recipients. In vaccinated individuals, spike-specific CD8+ and CD4+ T cell responses reportedly displayed substantial breadth.

The starting material was peripheral blood, obtained after recovery from COVID-19. V gene TRBV18 combines with J gene TRBJ1-3; D uncertain. The clonotype comes from a human donor who had recovered from COVID-19. The CDR3 spells CASSQGSPGSGNTIYF. Here the CDR3 DNA reads TGTGCCAGCTCACAAGGTTCCCCGGGTTCTGGAAACACCATATATTTT. The full variable domain, completed using reference TRBV18 and TRBJ1-3, is NAGVMQNPRHLVRRRGQEARLRCSPMKGHSHVYWYRQLPEEGLKFMVYLQKENIIDESGMPKERFSAEFPKEGPSILRIQQVVRGDSAAYFCASSQGSPGSGNTIYFGEGSWLTVV.